This is a list of T cell receptor beta chains from one sample in a study of blood T cells in healthy people across ages. TCRdb analysed the 5' RACE reads with MiXCR anew, one entry per CDR3 protein. The profile shows hundreds of thousands of distinct CDR3 sequences, about 43% of them singletons. Sample: blood. The receptors here all came from a man at least 80 years old in good health. Each CDR3 is given with its conserved first and last residue.

TRBJ1-2,TRBV18,CASSPLGTGRGDGYTF
TRBJ1-5,TRBV7-2,CASSLMVGGNQPQHF
TRBJ2-7,TRBV10-3,CAISDTGQTYEQYF
TRBJ2-7,TRBV11-3,CASGLFYEQYF
TRBJ2-2,TRBV29-1,CSGRDRGTGELFF
TRBJ2-6,TRBV9,CASSPRDSSGANVLTF
-,TRBV2,CASSGGQSNEQYF
TRBJ1-5,TRBV27,CASSSDRGWNQPQHF
TRBJ1-6,TRBV2,CASSELRTGDSPLHF
TRBJ2-5,TRBV29-1,CSVPGLVGRYF
TRBJ2-3,TRBV7-2,CASSSGQTDTQYF
-,TRBV2,CASGWGQITYEQYF
TRBJ1-2,TRBV20-1,CSAREGERLYGYTF
TRBJ1-1,TRBV7-6,CASSLLRQGETSSTEAFF
TRBJ1-1,TRBV29-1,CSVIVRANTVAFF
TRBJ1-1,TRBV20-1,CSTSGPGGMGGEAFF
TRBJ1-2,TRBV20-1,CSGTGNYGYTF
TRBJ2-7,TRBV14,CASSQYVYEQYF
TRBJ2-1,TRBV3-1,CASSQVTIAGVSNEQFF
TRBJ2-4,TRBV7-6,CASSRGQGNIQYF
TRBJ2-1,TRBV20-1,CSAHSGSPNNEQFF
TRBJ2-1,TRBV14,CASSQDWREGRRNEQFF
TRBJ1-6,TRBV12-3/TRBV12-4,CASRRTAGWAPNSPLHF
TRBJ2-5,TRBV7-8,CASSLLQGKKTQYF
TRBJ2-7,TRBV7-9,CASSLGAARIYEQYF
TRBJ2-5,TRBV6-5,CASSTLTPLETQYF
TRBJ2-7,TRBV29-1,CSVTGFRYEQYF
TRBJ2-2,TRBV7-8,CASSPRYLTGELFF
TRBJ2-1,TRBV7-9,CASRWGLGEQFF
TRBJ2-7,TRBV7-2,CASSPAQYEQYF
TRBJ2-3,TRBV9,CASSVVSGNTDTQYF
TRBJ1-5,TRBV3-1,CASSQGGASGQPQHF
TRBJ2-5,TRBV20-1,CSARISTGGRLETQYF
TRBJ2-1,TRBV15,CATSGPHFVYNEQFF